The 13 T cell receptor beta chains given below trace back to one sample, sequenced in a study of blood T cell repertoires in COVID-19. Profiling relied on immunoSEQ multiplex PCR, and the TCRdb table lists in-frame clones only, not all of them. The table lists about 78,000 clones, approximately 91% of them singletons. The specimen sequenced was peripheral blood. These receptor sequences come from a man in his 70s with active or convalescent COVID-19.

V gene TRBV5-4 combines with J gene TRBJ1-2, with no clear D. The CDR3 runs to 14 residues. CDR1 is SGHNT, CDR2 YYREEE, per germline (reference sequence). Deletions cut 2 bases from V and 4 bases from J, with 12 bases between. The CDR3: CASSFSLEGYGYTF. In nucleotides, the CDR3 is TGTGCCAGCAGCTTCTCCCTCGAGGGCTATGGCTACACCTTC.

A note on this clone: The same CDR3 is also encoded by other DNA sequences in this sample. The gene calls are TRBV19 and TRBJ1-2; D unresolved. The germline gives CDR1 LNHDA, CDR2 SQIVND (reference sequence). The V gene lost 5 bases and the J gene lost 2 bases, with 6 bases spanning the gap. The CDR3 covers 12 residues. In DNA, the CDR3 is TGTGCCAGTAGTGGACTGAACTATGGCTACACCTTC. This gives the protein CASSGLNYGYTF.

V gene TRBV10-2 combines with J gene TRBJ1-6; D possibly corresponds to TRBD1 (6 bases). The CDR3 length is 13 residues. The V gene's germline CDR1 is WSHSY and CDR2 SAAADI. V lost 8 bases and J lost 10, with 15 bases in between. The CDR3 spells CASSGQTISPLHF. The CDR3 nucleotides are TGCGCCAGCTCGGGACAAACTATATCACCCCTCCACTTT.

V usage is TRBV2 and J usage is TRBJ1-2; unclear D gene. Trimming pared 8 bases from V and 6 bases from J, leaving 13 bases between. Germline V gives CDR1 SNHLY, CDR2 FYNNEI. This CDR3 is 12 amino acids long. The CDR3 is CASYERIDGYTF. The CDR3 DNA is TGTGCCAGCTACGAGAGGATAGATGGCTACACCTTC.

The rearrangement links TRBV19 to TRBJ2-1; D is unresolved. CDR3 length: 12 residues. CDR1 and CDR2 (germline): LNHDA, SQIVND (reference sequence). V lost 3 bases and J lost 8, with 8 bases in between. In DNA, the CDR3 is TGTGCCAGTAGTATGGCCGAATATGAGCAGTTCTTC. Protein product: CASSMAEYEQFF.

The chain has TRBV28 and TRBJ1-5; TRBD1 matches at 7 bases. This CDR3 is built from 15 residues. Germline lookup yields CDR1 MDHEN and CDR2 SYDVKM. V lost 2 bases, J lost 3 bases, and 4 bases stayed unmatched. The chain's CDR3 is CASSLGDRVNQPQHF. The DNA of the CDR3 is TGTGCCAGCAGTTTAGGGGACAGAGTCAATCAGCCCCAGCATTTT.

V usage is TRBV5-1 and J usage is TRBJ2-5, with 9 bases that match TRBD1. Germline V gene lookup returns CDR1 SGHRS and CDR2 YFSETQ. V dropped 3 bases and J dropped 4; count of bases not matched to a gene: 7. The CDR3 extends over 15 amino acids. CDR3 protein: CASSSEPGQGETQYF. CDR3 DNA: TGCGCCAGCAGCTCAGAGCCGGGACAGGGAGAGACCCAGTACTTC.

The chain couples TRBV5-4 to TRBJ1-1; TRBD1 agrees at 9 bases. V shed 2 bases, J shed 1 base, and the junction held 6 bases outside the gene matches. The CDR3 is 16 amino acids. Germline CDR1 is SGHNT and CDR2 is YYREEE (reference sequence). The CDR3 bases are TGTGCCAGCAGCTTAGGACAGGGGCGGAAGAACACTGAAGCTTTCTTT. This encodes CASSLGQGRKNTEAFF.

The rearrangement joins TRBV6-5 to TRBJ1-3; perhaps TRBD1 as D (6 bases). CDR1 and CDR2 (germline): MNHEY, SVGAGI. Trimming stripped 10 bases from V and 1 base from J, with 11 bases between. The CDR3 covers 13 residues. The CDR3 DNA sequence: TGTGCCACCTACAGGGAGTCTGGAAACACCATATATTTT. Translation gives CATYRESGNTIYF.

The CDR3 DNA reads as TGTGCCAGCAGCTTAGAGTACAACACCGGGGAGCTGTTTTTT. As protein: CASSLEYNTGELFF. This chain connects TRBV5-5 to TRBJ2-2; D unclear. Trimming took off 2 bases at V and 2 bases at J, with 7 bases between the two ends. Looked up from germline, CDR1 is SGHKS and CDR2 is YYEKEE (reference sequence). The CDR3 is made up of 14 amino acids.

This sequence joins TRBV29-1 and TRBJ2-1, with 9 nucleotides matching TRBD2. V lost 7 bases and J lost 5; bases outside the gene matches: 6. Germline V lookup: CDR1 SQVTM, CDR2 ANQGSEA. CDR3 size: 13 residues. CDR3 coding DNA: TGCAGCGCCCTACGACTAGCGGACAATGAGCAGTTCTTC. Its protein product is CSALRLADNEQFF.

J is TRBJ1-2 and V is TRBV29-1; no firm D call. The CDR3 has 11 residues. Trimming shortened V by 3 bases and J by 4 bases, and 6 bases separated the two germline ends. Germline V gene sequence: CDR1 SQVTM, CDR2 ANQGSEA. The CDR3 DNA reads as TGCAGCGTTGAGCGATCCTATGGCTACACCTTC. Amino acids: CSVERSYGYTF.

This clone was detected only a few times. V gene TRBV2 combines with J gene TRBJ2-3; 10 nucleotides align to TRBD2. Germline lookup yields CDR1 SNHLY and CDR2 FYNNEI. The CDR3 is made up of 16 amino acids. Trimming took 5 bases from V and 4 from J; bases not matched to a gene: 9. CDR3 coding DNA: TGTGCCAGCAGTCAAAATCCCCTAGCGGGAGCAGATACGCAGTATTTT. It is translated as CASSQNPLAGADTQYF.